These T cell receptor beta chains were read from a single sample in a study of OX40 agonist ivuxolimab in advanced cancers. Here immunoSEQ multiplex PCR was the method, and the copy in TCRdb shows in-frame clones only, minus some. The top ten hold approximately 1.1% of the sample, which has about 48,000 clones, 83% seen once. This material consisted of CD4+ or CD8+ T cells sorted from blood, taken in a trial of the OX40 agonist ivuxolimab. These receptors originate from an adult with an advanced solid tumor such as melanoma, head and neck, liver or kidney cancer. The CDR3 runs from the conserved cysteine through the conserved F or W. The D gene is left open where the match is weak. Clone size is given for some rows only: seen once, a few or many times, or a class if the clone is expanded.

clone_size	v_call	j_call	d_call	cdr3_aa	cdr3_nt
NA	TRBV10-3	TRBJ2-2	TRBD1	CAISTGQGDTGELFF	TGTGCCATCAGCACGGGTCAGGGGGACACCGGGGAGCTGTTTTTT
NA	TRBV11-2	TRBJ2-2	NA	CASSKLTVRAGELFF	TGTGCCAGCAGTAAGCTTACTGTCAGGGCCGGGGAGCTGTTTTTT
NA	TRBV12-5	TRBJ2-3	TRBD2	CASGSTRLAGGLVTDTQYF	TGTGCTAGTGGTTCGACTAGACTAGCGGGGGGGTTGGTTACAGATACGCAGTATTTT
NA	TRBV30	TRBJ1-4	NA	CAWTRDFATNEKLFF	TGTGCCTGGACCCGGGACTTTGCAACTAATGAAAAACTGTTTTTT
NA	TRBV5-6	TRBJ2-5	TRBD1	CASSSGQGRLETQYF	TGTGCCAGCAGCTCCGGACAGGGCAGGTTGGAGACCCAGTACTTC
NA	TRBV5-1	TRBJ2-5	TRBD1	CASSLQGAGETQYF	TGCGCCAGCAGCTTACAGGGGGCGGGGGAGACCCAGTACTTC
once	TRBV5-6	TRBJ1-2	NA	CASSLAGYYGYTF	TGTGCCAGCAGCTTGGCGGGTTACTATGGCTACACCTTC
NA	TRBV7-2	TRBJ2-7	NA	CASSFGRVSYEQYF	TGTGCCAGCAGCTTTGGCAGGGTATCCTACGAGCAGTACTTC
NA	TRBV25-1	TRBJ1-5	TRBD1	CASSDADRSNQPQHF	TGTGCCAGCAGTGATGCGGACAGGAGCAATCAGCCCCAGCATTTT
NA	TRBV7-9	TRBJ2-5	NA	CASSLWGAQETQYF	TGTGCCAGCAGCTTGTGGGGGGCGCAAGAGACCCAGTACTTC
once	TRBV7-2	TRBJ2-6	NA	CARRSGANVLTF	TGTGCCAGGAGAAGTGGGGCCAACGTCCTGACTTTC
NA	TRBV6-5	TRBJ1-2	NA	CASSYAAGKSGYTF	TGTGCCAGCAGTTATGCGGCGGGAAAAAGTGGCTACACCTTC
NA	TRBV25-1	TRBJ1-1	NA	CASRSYRGQGRSAFF	TGTGCCAGCAGATCTTATAGGGGCCAGGGAAGGTCAGCTTTCTTT
NA	TRBV7-9	TRBJ1-1	NA	CASSSLTRWFF	TGTGCCAGCAGCTCCTTGACCAGATGGTTCTTT
NA	TRBV6-5	TRBJ2-5	NA	CASSLVGETQYF	TGTGCCAGCAGTTTAGTTGGGGAGACCCAGTACTTC
once	TRBV27	TRBJ2-3	NA	CASSWGPQADTQYF	TGTGCCAGCAGTTGGGGACCCCAAGCAGATACGCAGTATTTT
NA	TRBV4-1	TRBJ1-2	NA	CASSQAAGNYGYTF	TGCGCCAGCAGCCAAGCGGCAGGGAACTATGGCTACACCTTC
NA	TRBV5-6	TRBJ1-1	NA	CASSLPGYTEAFF	TGTGCCAGCAGCTTGCCCGGGTACACTGAAGCTTTCTTT
NA	TRBV29-1	TRBJ1-1	NA	CSVSVKNTEAFF	TGCAGCGTTTCGGTAAAGAACACTGAAGCTTTCTTT
NA	TRBV4-3	TRBJ2-2	NA	CASSQGPTPGELFF	TGCGCCAGCAGCCAAGGGCCCACGCCCGGGGAGCTGTTTTTT
once	TRBV9	TRBJ1-6	TRBD1	CASSAGQGASSPLHF	TGTGCCAGCAGCGCTGGACAGGGGGCTAGCTCACCCCTCCACTTT
NA	TRBV9	TRBJ2-5	TRBD1	CASSVVDRGSQETQYF	TGTGCCAGCAGCGTTGTGGACAGGGGTTCCCAAGAGACCCAGTACTTC
NA	TRBV6-6	TRBJ2-5	TRBD2	CASRLLGGRETQYF	TGTGCCAGCAGACTCCTCGGGGGGAGGGAGACCCAGTACTTC
NA	TRBV5-6	TRBJ2-1	NA	CASSWVDSNEQFF	TGTGCCAGCAGCTGGGTGGACAGCAATGAGCAGTTCTTC
few	TRBV7-2	TRBJ1-6	TRBD1	CATSTGQINNSPLHF	TGTGCCACCAGTACGGGACAGATCAACAATTCACCCCTCCACTTT
few	TRBV7-2	TRBJ1-6	NA	CASSPAGGAVSGNSPLHF	TGTGCCAGCAGCCCCGCGGGGGGGGCGGTTTCGGGTAATTCACCCCTCCACTTT
NA	TRBV20-1	TRBJ2-1	NA	CSAPRVSEQFF	TGCAGTGCACCCCGGGTTAGTGAGCAGTTCTTC
NA	TRBV4-3	TRBJ1-6	NA	CASSQDPGYRNSPLHF	TGCGCCAGCAGCCAAGATCCAGGGTATAGGAATTCACCCCTCCACTTT
NA	TRBV5-4	TRBJ2-5	TRBD2	CASSLEGTRGETQYF	TGTGCCAGCAGCTTGGAGGGGACTAGAGGAGAGACCCAGTACTTC
NA	TRBV10-3	TRBJ2-5	NA	CAISEPAPGGYQETQYF	TGTGCCATCAGTGAGCCCGCCCCTGGGGGGTACCAAGAGACCCAGTACTTC
NA	TRBV29-1	TRBJ2-3	NA	CSARPAGSTDTQYF	TGCAGCGCTAGGCCGGCCGGTAGCACAGATACGCAGTATTTT
NA	TRBV7-9	TRBJ1-5	TRBD1	CASSWDRYQPQHF	TGTGCCAGCAGCTGGGACAGATATCAGCCCCAGCATTTT
NA	TRBV2	TRBJ1-5	NA	CASSVGRANQPQHF	TGTGCCAGCAGTGTAGGCAGGGCCAATCAGCCCCAGCATTTT
NA	TRBV14	TRBJ2-3	NA	CAIKDTQYF	TGTGCCATCAAAGATACGCAGTATTTT
NA	TRBV28	TRBJ1-5	NA	CASSRGGQPQHF	TGTGCCAGCAGCCGGGGGGGCCAGCCCCAGCATTTT
once	TRBV27	TRBJ2-5	NA	CASSLDSRSAGETQYF	TGTGCCAGCAGTTTAGACTCTAGGTCGGCAGGAGAGACCCAGTACTTC
NA	TRBV5-5	TRBJ1-6	NA	CASQSGTYSYNSPLHF	TGTGCCAGCCAATCCGGGACATACTCCTATAATTCACCCCTCCACTTT
NA	TRBV7-2	TRBJ2-7	TRBD2	CASSRTSGGSYEQYF	TGTGCCAGCAGCCGGACTAGCGGGGGCTCCTACGAGCAGTACTTC
NA	TRBV6-1	TRBJ2-3	TRBD1	CASGQPGQTDTQYF	TGTGCCAGCGGTCAGCCGGGACAGACAGATACGCAGTATTTT
NA	TRBV5-4	TRBJ2-4	NA	CASSPNSGSDIQYF	TGTGCCAGCAGCCCCAACTCCGGGAGTGACATTCAGTACTTC
NA	TRBV7-7	TRBJ2-2	NA	CASSPGVGNTGELFF	TGTGCTAGCAGCCCAGGCGTAGGGAACACCGGGGAGCTGTTTTTT
few	TRBV15	TRBJ1-1	NA	CATSRLTGNTEAFF	TGTGCCACCAGCAGGCTAACAGGGAACACTGAAGCTTTCTTT
NA	TRBV28	TRBJ2-1	NA	CASSLLNEQFF	TGTGCCAGCAGTTTACTCAATGAGCAGTTCTTC
NA	TRBV6-1	TRBJ2-5	NA	CASSDTGTNQETQYF	TGTGCCAGCAGTGATACCGGGACGAACCAAGAGACCCAGTACTTC
NA	TRBV7-9	TRBJ1-1	NA	CASSPAYRVGTEAFF	TGTGCCAGCAGCCCTGCGTACAGGGTGGGCACTGAAGCTTTCTTT
NA	TRBV12-2	TRBJ2-7	NA	CASRSGPRKGALHYEQYF	TGTGCAAGTCGCTCTGGGCCCAGGAAGGGGGCCCTCCACTACGAGCAGTACTTC
few	TRBV5-8	TRBJ1-1	NA	CASSLQREIDTEAFF	TGTGCCAGCAGCTTGCAAAGGGAGATAGACACTGAAGCTTTCTTT
NA	TRBV30	TRBJ1-3	NA	CAWSTGGSLASGNTIYF	TGTGCCTGGAGTACGGGCGGGAGCCTTGCCTCTGGAAACACCATATATTTT
NA	TRBV5-1	TRBJ1-1	NA	CASSLAPNTEAFF	TGCGCCAGCAGCTTGGCCCCGAACACTGAAGCTTTCTTT
NA	TRBV6-5	TRBJ2-7	NA	CASEGRRGAYEQYF	TGTGCCAGCGAGGGGCGGAGGGGGGCCTACGAGCAGTACTTC